These T cell receptor beta chains were read from a single sample in a study of shared clonotypes between healthy human individuals. Method: immunoSEQ multiplex PCR; TCRdb's copy keeps in-frame clones and lacks some. The sample lists some 1.5 million clones, 95% to 99% seen once, with 0.4% to 0.45% in the top ten. Sequenced sample: naive CD4+ T cells sorted from blood. The receptors derive from a man between 25 and 39 years old in good health. CDR3s include the opening cysteine and the closing phenylalanine or tryptophan. The D gene is left open where the match is weak. The size field is filled for only some rows; it gives once, few, many or a size class.

CDR3aa: CASSQGGGRGGYGYTF
CDR3nt: TGCGCCAGCAGCCAAGGAGGAGGACGAGGAGGCTATGGCTACACCTTC
d_gene: NA
abundance: NA
v_gene: TRBV4-3
j_gene: TRBJ1-2

CDR3aa: CASKMTINTGELFF
CDR3nt: TGTGCCAGTAAGATGACCATTAACACCGGGGAGCTGTTTTTT
d_gene: NA
abundance: NA
v_gene: TRBV19
j_gene: TRBJ2-2

CDR3aa: CASSHLFSIRAEQYF
CDR3nt: TGCGCCAGCAGCCACCTGTTCTCTATCAGGGCCGAGCAGTACTTC
d_gene: NA
abundance: NA
v_gene: TRBV4-3
j_gene: TRBJ2-7

CDR3aa: CASSLVRPGHTLTYEQYF
CDR3nt: TGTGCCAGCAGCTTAGTGAGGCCGGGACACACACTAACCTACGAGCAGTACTTC
d_gene: NA
abundance: NA
v_gene: TRBV7-9
j_gene: TRBJ2-7

CDR3aa: CASSLFSLAGARPNNEQFF
CDR3nt: TGTGCCAGCAGTTTATTTAGTCTAGCGGGAGCCCGACCCAACAATGAGCAGTTCTTC
d_gene: TRBD2
abundance: NA
v_gene: TRBV27
j_gene: TRBJ2-1

CDR3aa: CASSLDRFRDEQFF
CDR3nt: TGTGCCAGCTCCCTGGACAGGTTTCGGGATGAGCAGTTCTTC
d_gene: TRBD1
abundance: NA
v_gene: TRBV18
j_gene: TRBJ2-1

CDR3aa: CASRTGPGGSTEAFF
CDR3nt: TGCGCCAGCAGGACAGGGCCTGGGGGAAGCACTGAAGCTTTCTTT
d_gene: TRBD1
abundance: NA
v_gene: TRBV5-1
j_gene: TRBJ1-1

CDR3aa: CASSSLTRLRSRLGTQYF
CDR3nt: TGTGCCAGCAGCTCACTGACCCGCCTCAGGTCGCGGTTAGGTACGCAGTATTTT
d_gene: NA
abundance: NA
v_gene: TRBV14
j_gene: TRBJ2-3

CDR3aa: CAGSSVAPGELFF
CDR3nt: TGTGCCGGAAGTTCTGTAGCACCCGGGGAGCTGTTTTTT
d_gene: NA
abundance: NA
v_gene: TRBV4-2
j_gene: TRBJ2-2

CDR3aa: CASSTGRTRKAREYF
CDR3nt: TGTGCCAGCAGCACGGGGAGGACAAGGAAGGCTAGGGAGTACTTC
d_gene: NA
abundance: once
v_gene: TRBV5-4
j_gene: TRBJ2-7

CDR3aa: CATSRGTGAREQYF
CDR3nt: TGTGCCACCAGCAGAGGGACAGGGGCGAGGGAGCAGTACTTC
d_gene: TRBD1
abundance: NA
v_gene: TRBV15
j_gene: TRBJ2-7

CDR3aa: CASSLSTSGGQYF
CDR3nt: TGTGCCAGCAGTTTATCGACTAGCGGGGGGCAGTACTTC
d_gene: TRBD2
abundance: NA
v_gene: TRBV27
j_gene: TRBJ2-7

CDR3aa: CASSIRGSGANVLTF
CDR3nt: TGTGCCAGTAGTATTAGAGGCTCTGGGGCCAACGTCCTGACTTTC
d_gene: NA
abundance: NA
v_gene: TRBV19
j_gene: TRBJ2-6

CDR3aa: CASSSGQGHYEQYF
CDR3nt: TGTGCCAGCAGCTCCGGACAGGGGCACTACGAGCAGTACTTC
d_gene: TRBD1
abundance: NA
v_gene: TRBV7-2
j_gene: TRBJ2-7

CDR3aa: CASSPGTSRNEQFF
CDR3nt: TGTGCCAGCAGCCCAGGGACTAGCCGCAATGAGCAGTTCTTC
d_gene: TRBD2
abundance: NA
v_gene: TRBV11-3
j_gene: TRBJ2-1

CDR3aa: CAVSKKTSGRASGELFF
CDR3nt: TGTGCCGTGTCTAAAAAAACTAGCGGGAGAGCATCCGGGGAGCTGTTTTTT
d_gene: TRBD2
abundance: NA
v_gene: TRBV19
j_gene: TRBJ2-2

CDR3aa: CASSDMTKSAGGPGEQFF
CDR3nt: TGTGCCAGCAGTGATATGACCAAATCAGCGGGAGGGCCAGGTGAGCAGTTCTTC
d_gene: TRBD2
abundance: once
v_gene: TRBV6-1
j_gene: TRBJ2-1

CDR3aa: CASKRTSGSYEQYF
CDR3nt: TGCGCCAGCAAAAGGACTAGCGGGAGCTACGAGCAGTACTTC
d_gene: TRBD2
abundance: NA
v_gene: TRBV5-1
j_gene: TRBJ2-7

CDR3aa: CASKTGGTEAFF
CDR3nt: TGTGCCAGCAAAACAGGGGGCACTGAAGCTTTCTTT
d_gene: TRBD1
abundance: NA
v_gene: TRBV28
j_gene: TRBJ1-1

CDR3aa: CASSDRYHTDTQYF
CDR3nt: TGTGCCAGCAGTGACAGGTATCACACAGATACGCAGTATTTT
d_gene: NA
abundance: NA
v_gene: TRBV5-4
j_gene: TRBJ2-3

CDR3aa: CASSLTSGKISSWEQFF
CDR3nt: TGTGCCAGCAGCTTAACTAGCGGGAAGATCTCGTCCTGGGAGCAGTTCTTC
d_gene: TRBD2
abundance: NA
v_gene: TRBV7-2
j_gene: TRBJ2-1

CDR3aa: CASRGGQGSGQPQHF
CDR3nt: TGTGCCAGTAGGGGGGGACAGGGGTCGGGCCAGCCCCAGCATTTT
d_gene: TRBD1
abundance: NA
v_gene: TRBV19
j_gene: TRBJ1-5

CDR3aa: CASSEIWTVNQPQHF
CDR3nt: TGTGCCAGCAGTGAAATCTGGACAGTTAATCAGCCCCAGCATTTT
d_gene: NA
abundance: NA
v_gene: TRBV6-1
j_gene: TRBJ1-5

CDR3aa: CASSSSTAYEQYF
CDR3nt: TGTGCCAGCAGCTCGTCGACAGCATACGAGCAGTACTTC
d_gene: NA
abundance: NA
v_gene: TRBV11-2
j_gene: TRBJ2-7

CDR3aa: CASRRGQGTHQPQHF
CDR3nt: TGTGCCAGCAGACGGGGACAGGGGACGCATCAGCCCCAGCATTTT
d_gene: TRBD1
abundance: NA
v_gene: TRBV6-5
j_gene: TRBJ1-5

CDR3aa: CASSPRRATNTEAFF
CDR3nt: TGTGCCAGCAGCCCCCGGCGGGCAACGAACACTGAAGCTTTCTTT
d_gene: NA
abundance: NA
v_gene: TRBV5-6
j_gene: TRBJ1-1

CDR3aa: CASSLGRKGHGELFF
CDR3nt: TGTGCCAGCAGCCTCGGACGGAAGGGCCACGGGGAGCTGTTTTTT
d_gene: NA
abundance: NA
v_gene: TRBV6-5
j_gene: TRBJ2-2

CDR3aa: CASSPRDQKNIQYF
CDR3nt: TGCGCCAGCAGCCCACGGGACCAAAAAAACATTCAGTACTTC
d_gene: NA
abundance: NA
v_gene: TRBV5-1
j_gene: TRBJ2-4

CDR3aa: CASSHQGVEETQYF
CDR3nt: TGCGCCAGCAGCCATCAGGGCGTGGAAGAGACCCAGTACTTC
d_gene: NA
abundance: NA
v_gene: TRBV4-1
j_gene: TRBJ2-5

CDR3aa: CASSPGEISYNEQFF
CDR3nt: TGCGCCAGCAGCCCAGGGGAAATCTCCTACAATGAGCAGTTCTTC
d_gene: NA
abundance: once
v_gene: TRBV5-1
j_gene: TRBJ2-1

CDR3aa: CASSQDAPGAGGKNEQFF
CDR3nt: TGCGCCAGCAGCCAAGATGCCCCTGGGGCGGGGGGAAAGAATGAGCAGTTCTTC
d_gene: TRBD2
abundance: NA
v_gene: TRBV4-1
j_gene: TRBJ2-1

CDR3aa: CASRIGLSSYNEQFF
CDR3nt: TGCGCCAGCAGAATAGGCCTTAGCTCCTACAATGAGCAGTTCTTC
d_gene: NA
abundance: NA
v_gene: TRBV5-1
j_gene: TRBJ2-1

CDR3aa: CASSQQGRNEQYF
CDR3nt: TGCGCCAGCAGCCAACAGGGACGGAACGAGCAGTACTTC
d_gene: NA
abundance: NA
v_gene: TRBV4-1
j_gene: TRBJ2-7

CDR3aa: CASSPGTSGYNEQFF
CDR3nt: TGCGCCAGCAGCCCCGGGACTAGCGGGTACAATGAGCAGTTCTTC
d_gene: TRBD2
abundance: NA
v_gene: TRBV5-1
j_gene: TRBJ2-1

CDR3aa: CASKFLWGEFF
CDR3nt: TGTGCCAGCAAGTTTCTGTGGGGGGAGTTCTTC
d_gene: NA
abundance: NA
v_gene: TRBV27
j_gene: TRBJ2-1

CDR3aa: CASSHRTSAQETQYF
CDR3nt: TGTGCCAGCAGCCATCGGACTAGCGCCCAAGAGACCCAGTACTTC
d_gene: TRBD2
abundance: once
v_gene: TRBV11-3
j_gene: TRBJ2-5

CDR3aa: CASRSPQGFGNTIYF
CDR3nt: TGTGCCAGCAGATCCCCACAGGGGTTTGGAAACACCATATATTTT
d_gene: TRBD1
abundance: NA
v_gene: TRBV6-1
j_gene: TRBJ1-3

CDR3aa: CASSGRTSAAYEQYF
CDR3nt: TGTGCCAGTAGTGGAAGGACTAGCGCGGCATACGAGCAGTACTTC
d_gene: TRBD2
abundance: NA
v_gene: TRBV19
j_gene: TRBJ2-7

CDR3aa: CASSPPDRSNEKLFF
CDR3nt: TGTGCCAGCTCACCACCTGACAGATCAAATGAAAAACTGTTTTTT
d_gene: NA
abundance: NA
v_gene: TRBV18
j_gene: TRBJ1-4

CDR3aa: CASSLYSASSYNEQFF
CDR3nt: TGTGCCAGCAGCTTATATAGCGCTAGCTCCTACAATGAGCAGTTCTTC
d_gene: NA
abundance: NA
v_gene: TRBV7-2
j_gene: TRBJ2-1

CDR3aa: CATSSENIAYTGELFF
CDR3nt: TGTGCCACCAGCAGTGAAAATATAGCCTACACCGGGGAGCTGTTTTTT
d_gene: NA
abundance: NA
v_gene: TRBV15
j_gene: TRBJ2-2

CDR3aa: CASSLTGGDEQYF
CDR3nt: TGTGCCAGCAGCTTAACGGGTGGGGACGAGCAGTACTTC
d_gene: NA
abundance: NA
v_gene: TRBV11-3
j_gene: TRBJ2-7

CDR3aa: CASGLDPPDTQYF
CDR3nt: TGTGCCAGCGGCTTGGACCCCCCAGATACGCAGTATTTT
d_gene: NA
abundance: once
v_gene: TRBV6-1
j_gene: TRBJ2-3

CDR3aa: CAWSGPPQGAVSYEQYF
CDR3nt: TGTGCCTGGAGTGGGCCCCCGCAGGGGGCTGTATCTTACGAGCAGTACTTC
d_gene: TRBD1
abundance: NA
v_gene: TRBV30
j_gene: TRBJ2-7

CDR3aa: CSSGRARNEQFF
CDR3nt: TGCAGCTCCGGGAGGGCCCGCAATGAGCAGTTCTTC
d_gene: TRBD2
abundance: NA
v_gene: TRBV29-1
j_gene: TRBJ2-1

CDR3aa: CASSVVGLGEAFF
CDR3nt: TGTGCCAGCAGCGTAGTGGGGCTCGGGGAAGCTTTCTTT
d_gene: NA
abundance: NA
v_gene: TRBV9
j_gene: TRBJ1-1

CDR3aa: CATSREIGGTGSIREQYF
CDR3nt: TGTGCCACCAGCAGAGAAATCGGGGGGACAGGGAGTATTAGGGAGCAGTACTTC
d_gene: TRBD1
abundance: NA
v_gene: TRBV15
j_gene: TRBJ2-7

CDR3aa: CASSFGGTVGRPQHF
CDR3nt: TGTGCCAGCAGTTTCGGGGGGACAGTGGGCCGGCCCCAGCATTTT
d_gene: TRBD1
abundance: NA
v_gene: TRBV27
j_gene: TRBJ1-5

CDR3aa: CASSGVASGPTDTQYF
CDR3nt: TGTGCCAGCAGCGGAGTCGCTAGCGGCCCCACAGATACGCAGTATTTT
d_gene: TRBD2
abundance: NA
v_gene: TRBV7-8
j_gene: TRBJ2-3

CDR3aa: CASSDRDYSYEQYF
CDR3nt: TGTGCCAGCAGCGACCGGGACTACTCCTACGAGCAGTACTTC
d_gene: TRBD2
abundance: NA
v_gene: TRBV9
j_gene: TRBJ2-7

CDR3aa: CASSLGAGKNTQYF
CDR3nt: TGTGCCAGCAGCTTGGGGGCAGGGAAGAATACGCAGTATTTT
d_gene: NA
abundance: NA
v_gene: TRBV5-4
j_gene: TRBJ2-3

CDR3aa: CASFTRGLGNSPLHF
CDR3nt: TGTGCCAGCTTCACCAGGGGTTTAGGGAATTCACCCCTCCACTTT
d_gene: NA
abundance: NA
v_gene: TRBV28
j_gene: TRBJ1-6

CDR3aa: CASSPGTSGDYEQYF
CDR3nt: TGTGCCAGCAGCCCCGGGACTTCGGGGGACTACGAGCAGTACTTC
d_gene: NA
abundance: NA
v_gene: TRBV4-2
j_gene: TRBJ2-7

CDR3aa: CASSLGNSGSQETQYF
CDR3nt: TGCGCCAGCAGCCTGGGGAATAGCGGTTCCCAAGAGACCCAGTACTTC
d_gene: NA
abundance: once
v_gene: TRBV5-1
j_gene: TRBJ2-5

CDR3aa: CASSGTENYGYTF
CDR3nt: TGTGCCAGCTCTGGGACAGAAAACTATGGCTACACCTTC
d_gene: TRBD1
abundance: NA
v_gene: TRBV5-4
j_gene: TRBJ1-2

CDR3aa: CASRLNRGLTYEQYF
CDR3nt: TGTGCCAGCAGGCTAAATCGGGGGCTCACCTACGAGCAGTACTTC
d_gene: NA
abundance: NA
v_gene: TRBV27
j_gene: TRBJ2-7

CDR3aa: CASSLDQGAYNEQFF
CDR3nt: TGCGCCAGCAGCTTGGATCAGGGGGCATACAATGAGCAGTTCTTC
d_gene: TRBD1
abundance: once
v_gene: TRBV5-1
j_gene: TRBJ2-1